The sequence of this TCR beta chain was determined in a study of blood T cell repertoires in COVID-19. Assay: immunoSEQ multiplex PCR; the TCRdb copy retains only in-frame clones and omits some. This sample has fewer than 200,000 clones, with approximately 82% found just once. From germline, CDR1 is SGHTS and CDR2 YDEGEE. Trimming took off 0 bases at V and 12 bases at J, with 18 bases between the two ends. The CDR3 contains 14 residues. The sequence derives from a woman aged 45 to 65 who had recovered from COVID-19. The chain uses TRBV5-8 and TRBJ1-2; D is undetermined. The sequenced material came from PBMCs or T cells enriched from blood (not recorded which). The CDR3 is CASSLGTPVLEHTF. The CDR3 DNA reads TGTGCCAGCAGCTTGGGTACACCCGTTTTGGAGCACACCTTC.